A single sample gave rise to the 3 T cell receptor beta chains below, sequenced in a study of cytomegalovirus exposure and HLA in healthy donors. Both 60 Vbeta primers and 13 Jbeta primers went into the PCR. The data were produced by immunoSEQ multiplex PCR, yet TCRdb's version contains in-frame clones alone and is incomplete. Here the sample table reports approximately 47,000 clones. The source material was PBMCs. These TCRs come from a male donor in good health and CMV-seronegative.

V is TRBV15 and J is TRBJ1-3; the match to TRBD1 covers 8 bases. The germline gives CDR1 LNHNV, CDR2 YYDKDF (reference sequence). The CDR3 covers 18 residues. V shed 0 bases and J 6 bases; nucleotides not matched to a gene: 13. The CDR3 DNA reads TGTGCCACCAGCAGAGACGACCCGAGACAGGGGTTAGCAAACACCATATATTTT. This encodes CATSRDDPRQGLANTIYF.

The chain has TRBV6-7 and TRBJ1-6; D might be TRBD1 (5 bases). TRBV6-7 is an ORF for which the function is uncertain. This CDR3 has 15 residues. The germline V and J ends were trimmed by 5 bases and 10 bases, with 18 bases remaining between them. CDR3 nucleotides: TGTGCCAGCAGTGCGGGGGACCCCAGGTACTCACCCCTCCACTTT. Protein sequence: CASSAGDPRYSPLHF.

The V call is TRBV6-1, the J call TRBJ2-7; possibly TRBD1 for D (5 bases). The V gene's germline CDR1 is MNHNS and CDR2 SASEGT. V shed 8 bases and J shed 2 bases, with 7 bases lying between them. The CDR3 runs to 11 residues. The CDR3 protein is CASSDTYEQYF. The CDR3 DNA reads TGTGCCAGCTCGGACACCTACGAGCAGTACTTC.